The source of this T cell receptor (beta chain) is a study of blood T cells in healthy people across ages. Then a second PCR, running about 7 to 11 cycles, was carried out with a sample-barcoded 5' primer and a J-beta primer mix. Using its own MiXCR run on the 5' RACE reads, TCRdb lists one record per CDR3 protein. The sample lists around 690,000 distinct CDR3 sequences, 58% occurring once. With respect to this clonotype: Compared with germline, one end of the junction differs, possibly owing to a read error.

This sequence was found in a man in his 60s in good health. Source material: blood.

CDR3 residues: CTSSGPNYGYTF. For the CDR3, the DNA is TGTACCAGTTCCGGTCCGAACTATGGCTACACCTTC. The chain is built from TRBV3-1 and TRBJ1-2, with D hard to call. The CDR3 has 12 residues. The germline V gene encodes CDR1 LGHDT and CDR2 YNNKEL (reference sequence).